These 29 T cell receptor beta chains came from one sample sequenced in a study of blood T cell repertoires in COVID-19. Measured with immunoSEQ multiplex PCR; TCRdb has only the in-frame clones, and not every one. The profile covers 95,000 to 100,000 clones, with just under 85% appearing a single time and about 9.4% taken by the ten largest. The material sequenced was peripheral blood. The source is a man between 65 and 85 years old with acute or convalescent COVID-19.

The sample holds a few counts of this clone. The rearrangement joins TRBV6-2 or TRBV6-3 to TRBJ1-5, with D possibly being TRBD1 (5 bases). Trimming took off 5 bases at V and 1 base at J, with 18 bases between the two ends. Germline loops: CDR1 MNHEY, CDR2 SVGEGT. The CDR3 totals 17 residues. CDR3 coding DNA: TGTGCCAGCAGTACCCCCCCGACAGAGGCGAGCAATCAGCCCCAGCATTTT. This sequence encodes CASSTPPTEASNQPQHF.

The chain couples TRBV24-1 to TRBJ2-5, with 7 bases fitting TRBD1. Germline trimming cut 5 bases from V and 4 bases from J; bases unmatched to any gene: 3. Germline V gives CDR1 KGHDR, CDR2 SFDVKD. CDR3 length equals 13 residues. CDR3 coding DNA: TGTGCCACCAGTGGACAGGGTGTAGAGACCCAGTACTTC. The encoded protein is CATSGQGVETQYF.

The chain couples TRBV12-3 or TRBV12-4 to TRBJ2-3; D is possibly TRBD1 (5 bases). Trimming removed 4 bases at V and 4 bases at J, with 9 bases between. The CDR3 consists of 13 residues. CDR3 sequence: CASSSGFADTQYF. The DNA of the CDR3 is TGTGCCAGCAGTTCAGGGTTCGCAGATACGCAGTATTTT.

The chain employs TRBV6-1 and TRBJ1-1, with D perhaps matching TRBD1 (6 bases). V was pared by 2 bases and J by 2 bases, with 18 bases between. The germline CDR1 and CDR2 sequences are MNHNS and SASEGT. The CDR3 covers 17 residues. In DNA, the CDR3 is TGTGCCAGCAGTGAATTTATGGGCAGGGGCCAAAACACTGAAGCTTTCTTT. Its translation is CASSEFMGRGQNTEAFF.

The chain links TRBV3-1 (or the pseudogene TRBV3-2) to TRBJ1-2; 7 bases fit TRBD1. Germline CDR1 LGHDT, CDR2 YNNKEL (reference sequence). There are 12 residues in the CDR3. J was trimmed by 5 bases and V by 5 bases; bases with no gene match: 2. CDR3 residues: CASSGTAYGYTF. CDR3 DNA: TGTGCCAGCAGCGGGACAGCTTATGGCTACACCTTC.

Here the CDR3 reads CATSRGGAGGNTEAFF. The DNA of the CDR3 is TGTGCCACCAGCAGGGGAGGGGCAGGGGGCAACACTGAAGCTTTCTTT. V gene TRBV15 combines with J gene TRBJ1-1; the match to TRBD1 covers 8 bases. After removal of 3 bases from V and 2 bases from J, the junction contained 8 bases not matched to a gene. From germline, CDR1 is LNHNV and CDR2 YYDKDF (reference sequence). This CDR3 is 16 amino acids long.

This clone turned up a few times. The rearrangement joins TRBV10-1 to TRBJ2-1; possibly TRBD1 for D (5 bases). Germline loops: CDR1 WNHNN, CDR2 SYGVQD (reference sequence). Trimming removed 6 bases at V and 4 bases at J, with 10 bases between. The CDR3 totals 13 residues. CDR3 loop: CASSVDSYNEQFF. The CDR3 bases are TGCGCCAGCAGCGTCGACAGTTACAATGAGCAGTTCTTC.

V is TRBV30 and J is TRBJ1-2, with TRBD1 identical over 8 bases. The CDR3 has 11 amino acids. J gave up 7 bases and V 5 bases, and 3 bases lay outside the gene matches. Germline CDR1 reads GTSNPN; CDR2 reads SVGIG (reference sequence). The CDR3 nucleotides read TGTGCCTGGCAGGGGGCTGCTGGCTACACCTTC. Translation gives CAWQGAAGYTF.

V is TRBV5-1 and J is TRBJ2-7, with 11 bases identical to TRBD1. CDR3 length: 16 amino acids. With V trimmed by 0 bases and J by 5 bases, 7 bases remained unmatched. Germline lookup yields CDR1 SGHRS and CDR2 YFSETQ. The CDR3 sequence: CASSLAGTGGVDEQYF. CDR3 DNA sequence: TGCGCCAGCAGCTTGGCCGGGACAGGGGGAGTGGACGAGCAGTACTTC. The full variable domain, in which reference TRBV5-1 and TRBJ2-7 provide the parts outside the CDR3, is KAGVTQTPRYLIKTRGQQVTLSCSPISGHRSVSWYQQTPGQGLQFLFEYFSETQRNKGNFPGRFSGRQFSNSRSEMNVSTLELGDSALYLCASSLAGTGGVDEQYFGPGTRLTVT.

The chain carries TRBV9 and TRBJ2-1; no reliable D call. Looked up from germline, CDR1 is SGDLS and CDR2 is YYNGEE. The V and J ends lost 0 bases and 4 bases respectively, with 5 bases between them. This CDR3 spans 13 amino acids. As DNA, the CDR3 is TGTGCCAGCAGCGTAGCTCTGTACAATGAGCAGTTCTTC. It encodes CASSVALYNEQFF.

This clone was seen a few times. This chain connects TRBV9 to TRBJ2-1; 14 positions match TRBD2. The CDR3 has 15 residues. Looked up from germline, CDR1 is SGDLS and CDR2 is YYNGEE. V lost 3 bases, J lost 8 bases, and 4 bases stayed unmatched. The CDR3 loop is CASSGRLAGGDEQFF. DNA of the CDR3: TGTGCCAGCAGCGGCCGACTAGCGGGAGGGGATGAGCAGTTCTTC.

There are a few counts of this clone. The V call is TRBV7-8, the J call TRBJ2-7; 9 bases agree with TRBD2. From germline, CDR1 is SGHVS and CDR2 FQNEAQ. The CDR3 is 15 residues long. Trimming at V came to 0 bases and at J to 4 bases, leaving 4 bases not matched to a gene. CDR3: CASSLAGLAGYEQYF. CDR3 bases: TGTGCCAGCAGCTTAGCGGGGCTAGCGGGGTACGAGCAGTACTTC.

The J gene is TRBJ1-1, the V gene TRBV5-6; D uncertain. This CDR3 region has 15 residues. Germline V gene lookup returns CDR1 SGHDT and CDR2 YYEEEE. Trimming removed 4 bases from V and 4 bases from J, with 17 bases in between. CDR3 protein: CASSPWREAGTEAFF. For the CDR3, the DNA is TGTGCCAGCAGCCCCTGGCGGGAGGCGGGCACTGAAGCTTTCTTT.

V and J are TRBV7-9 and TRBJ2-7; TRBD1 matches 7 bases. Germline CDR1 SEHNR, CDR2 FQNEAQ (reference sequence). The CDR3 extends over 14 amino acids. J was trimmed by 4 bases and V by 5 bases; bases with no gene match: 8. CDR3 amino acids: CASSPGTEIYEQYF. The CDR3, as DNA: TGTGCCAGCAGCCCCGGGACAGAAATTTACGAGCAGTACTTC. Using reference TRBV7-9 and TRBJ2-7 for the parts outside the CDR3, the full variable domain is DTGVSQNPRHKITKRGQNVTFRCDPISEHNRLYWYRQTLGQGPEFLTYFQNEAQLEKSRLLSDRFSAERPKGSFSTLEIQRTEQGDSAMYLCASSPGTEIYEQYFGPGTRLTVT.

V usage is TRBV5-8 and J usage is TRBJ1-2, with D tentatively TRBD1 (5 bases). V dropped 2 bases and J dropped 1 base, with 12 bases sitting between them. CDR3 size: 15 residues. CDR1 and CDR2 from the germline V gene are SGHTS and YDEGEE. CDR3 residues: CASSFMRGGNYGYTF. Written as DNA, the CDR3 is TGTGCCAGCAGCTTTATGCGGGGCGGTAACTATGGCTACACCTTC.

This clone was seen more than once but under ten times. The chain carries TRBV30 and TRBJ2-1, with a tentative D call TRBD1 (8 bases). CDR1 and CDR2 (germline): GTSNPN, SVGIG (reference sequence). The germline V and J ends were trimmed by 7 bases and 8 bases, with 15 bases remaining between them. The CDR3 spans 12 residues. The CDR3 loop reads CASDRGGDEQFF. In DNA, the CDR3 is TGTGCCTCTGACAGGGGAGGGGATGAGCAGTTCTTC.

The chain uses TRBV24-1 and TRBJ2-3, with D possibly being TRBD2 (6 bases). The CDR3 spans 17 residues. Trimming left V 9 bases short and J 1 base short, with 22 bases between. The germline gives CDR1 KGHDR, CDR2 SFDVKD. The CDR3 reads CATEGSGPLRGTDTQYF. The CDR3 DNA sequence: TGTGCCACCGAGGGGAGCGGGCCCCTCCGGGGCACAGATACGCAGTATTTT.

The V call is TRBV5-1, the J call TRBJ1-5, with a weak D call TRBD1 (6 bases). CDR1 and CDR2 from the germline V gene are SGHRS and YFSETQ. The CDR3 sequence is 16 residues long. The V end was cut by 10 bases, the J end by 4 bases, with 24 bases between. Written as DNA, the CDR3 is TGCGCCGGCCGACAGGCGTTGGGCCGAGGGAATCAGCCCCAGCATTTT. It encodes CAGRQALGRGNQPQHF.

Note on this clone: The junction and the germline gene differ at one end; a read error may be behind it. This rearrangement joins TRBV29-1 to TRBJ1-2; D gene unclear. Germline loops: CDR1 SQVTM, CDR2 ANQGSEA. This CDR3 has 10 amino acids. CDR3 loop: CSVDQSAFAF. The CDR3 nucleotides are TGCAGCGTTGATCAGTCTGCTTTTGCCTTC.

The chain is built from TRBV7-2 and TRBJ2-5, with TRBD2 matching over 10 bases. Germline V gene sequence: CDR1 SGHTA, CDR2 FQGNSA. The CDR3 loop spans 13 amino acids. V was clipped by 9 bases and J by 5 bases; unmatched bases: 6. The CDR3 DNA reads as TGTGCCAGTAAGCGGGGGGGCAGTGAGACCCAGTACTTC. As protein: CASKRGGSETQYF.

V and J are TRBV13 and TRBJ2-6; TRBD1 is a possible D gene (5 bases). The V end lost 2 bases, the J end lost 0 bases, and 14 bases lay between the germline ends. The CDR3 consists of 18 residues. Germline CDR1 PRHDT, CDR2 FYEKMQ (reference sequence). The CDR3 DNA is TGTGCCAGCAGCTTACGCGACAGAAAAATCTCTGGGGCCAACGTCCTGACTTTC. Translated, it gives CASSLRDRKISGANVLTF.

The V and J genes are TRBV29-1 and TRBJ2-1; 11 nucleotides match TRBD1. CDR1 is SQVTM and CDR2 is ANQGSEA in the germline V gene. The CDR3 extends over 14 amino acids. V was pared by 7 bases and J by 7 bases, with 9 bases of the junction left unmatched. CDR3 bases: TGCAGCGCCATGGGACAGGGGGAGACAAATGAGCAGTTCTTC. Its translation: CSAMGQGETNEQFF.

J is TRBJ1-5 and V is TRBV24-1; 8 bases map to TRBD1. The CDR3 consists of 18 residues. The J segment lost 0 bases and the V segment lost 5 bases, leaving 11 bases of the junction unmatched. The germline gives CDR1 KGHDR, CDR2 SFDVKD. The DNA for the CDR3 is TGTGCCACCAGTGGAGAAGACAGGGGATCTTATAGCAATCAGCCCCAGCATTTT. Amino acids: CATSGEDRGSYSNQPQHF.

V is TRBV5-1 and J is TRBJ1-6, with D possibly TRBD1 on 5 matching bases. The CDR3 loop spans 19 amino acids. Trimming cost V 4 bases and J 7 bases, with 27 bases left between them. The germline CDR1 and CDR2 sequences are SGHRS and YFSETQ. The CDR3 protein is CASSPVGGAISRPNSPLHF. The CDR3 nucleotides are TGCGCCAGCAGCCCCGTAGGAGGGGCGATTTCTCGTCCAAATTCACCCCTCCACTTT.

The genes are TRBV2 and TRBJ2-2, with D possibly being TRBD1 (5 bases). CDR3 size: 14 residues. Germline V gene sequence: CDR1 SNHLY, CDR2 FYNNEI. CDR3 amino acids: CALRAGLGTGELFF. In DNA, the CDR3 is TGTGCGCTCCGGGCAGGGTTAGGCACCGGGGAGCTGTTTTTT.

The rearrangement links TRBV9 to TRBJ1-1, with D possibly being TRBD1 (6 bases). Germline V gives CDR1 SGDLS, CDR2 YYNGEE. This CDR3 is built from 15 residues. Trimming took 3 bases from V and 3 from J, leaving 15 bases between them. CDR3 in amino acids: CASSATGLGDTEAFF. The CDR3 region has the DNA TGTGCCAGCAGCGCGACAGGATTAGGCGACACTGAAGCTTTCTTT.

This sequence joins TRBV6-2 or TRBV6-3 and TRBJ1-5; weak D call: TRBD1 (6 bases). V lost 0 bases to trimming and J lost 0 bases, with 15 bases between them. The CDR3 contains 18 residues. Germline V gene lookup returns CDR1 MNHEY and CDR2 SVGEGT. The CDR3 DNA sequence: TGTGCCAGCAGTTACTCGAGAGGACAGCCATATAGCAATCAGCCCCAGCATTTT. Residues: CASSYSRGQPYSNQPQHF.

The genes are TRBV23-1 and TRBJ2-5, with D maybe TRBD1 (5 bases). TRBV23-1 is an open reading frame, and its role is uncertain. The CDR3 is made up of 15 amino acids. The V gene lost 0 bases and the J gene lost 5 bases, with 13 bases spanning the gap. The CDR3 reads CASSQSLCPGETQYF. In nucleotides, the CDR3 is TGCGCCAGCAGTCAATCCCTGTGCCCAGGGGAGACCCAGTACTTC.

The chain links TRBV6-5 to TRBJ1-1; the D is unclear. This CDR3 is built from 14 residues. Germline V lookup: CDR1 MNHEY, CDR2 SVGAGI. V was shortened by 0 bases and J by 4 bases, with 9 bases between the two germline ends. CDR3 nucleotides: TGTGCCAGCAGTTACTCTGGGCGGGTCACTGAAGCTTTCTTT. Translated, it gives CASSYSGRVTEAFF.